Detailed here is one TCR beta chain. This clonotype was seen more than once but under ten times. No cognate antigen has been identified for it. No much larger clone exists at a distance of one base, and base qualities are not known. Sequencing was carried out with an Illumina NovaSeq 6000. Synthesis of TCR cDNA relied on 5'RACE template switching, a step that introduced a universal primer site along with unique molecular identifiers. cDNA synthesis was primed from both the TCR alpha and TCR beta constant segments. Libraries were amplified in two PCR steps, with sample barcodes and sequencing adapters added in the second step. Sequencing of libraries was performed on Illumina HiSeq 2500 (2x100 bp) or NovaSeq (2x150 bp). As for the original processing: MIGEC handled demultiplexing of reads and collapsing into UMI consensus sequences, while MiXCR performed V(D)J alignment. Vaccine-responding clonotypes were identified with edgeR using replicate PBMC samples, with FDR below 0.01 and a log2 fold change above 5 up to day 15 being required. Each bulk clonotype received a CD4 or CD8 identity based on whether the sequenced CD4 or CD8 repertoire contained that clonotype at higher abundance. The raw public data were reprocessed by TCRdb itself: fastp quality trimming at Q25, MiXCR clonotype calling, in-frame beta chains only. Every CDR3 protein is listed once, alongside the most common genes and DNA of its rows. These V and J calls derive from TCRdb rather than the authors' analysis. The sample table shows some 260,000 distinct CDR3 sequences, and about 5.2% are seen once. The ten largest clones add up to under 3.5% of the sample.

The treatment or condition label here, explained by the study, means: live attenuated yellow fever vaccine strain. A standard Ficoll-Paque protocol was used to isolate PBMCs from peripheral blood. CD4 and CD8 T-cell fractions were isolated with Dynabeads CD4 and CD8 positive selection kits. RNA was extracted with TriZol from bulk PBMCs, CD4 and CD8 fractions, and dextramer-positive and dextramer-negative fractions. This sample stems from a study of T cells after yellow fever vaccination (dated by TCRdb to the late 2010s). About the full investigation: The SMART-Seq v4 Ultra Low Input RNA kit was used to prepare libraries from fractions with low cell numbers. To track T-cell clones before and after primary and booster YFV17D yellow fever vaccination, bulk TCR alpha and beta repertoires were sequenced longitudinally. Two healthy male donors made up the cohort, one aged 18 to 29 years and the other aged 30 to 40 years. Bulk PBMC replicates and cell subsets were isolated from blood drawn at multiple timepoints before and after both primary and secondary immunization. Summary of the overall study and its limitations: After the booster, most of the clones that had expanded following primary vaccination were detected again (almost 98% of CD4 and around 90% of CD8), which suggests that memory was broadly maintained. The study included only a couple of donors, which limits how far the findings can be generalized. A small share of clonotypes occurred in both CD4 and CD8 compartments, likely arising from convergent recombination. Because abundant contaminating clonotypes from the bulk population could be contained in FACS-sorted repertoires, computational filtering was required. The secondary T-cell response was weaker than the primary response but faster, peaking on day 5 instead of day 15.

The receptor comes from a man aged 18 to 35 who received the YFV17D yellow fever vaccine. The sample consisted of CD4+ T cells sorted from PBMCs, taken on the day of the yellow fever booster vaccination.

Here is the DNA: TGTGCCAGCAGTCCTAGGAGTAACACTGAAGCTTTCTTT. This sequence encodes CASSPRSNTEAFF. Recombination linked TRBV6-5 to TRBJ1-1, with no confidently assigned D gene. V is clipped by 5 bases and J by 2 bases, and the sequence between their germline boundaries is 9 bases long. CDR1 and CDR2, per the germline V gene, are MNHEY and SVGAGI. Spanning cysteine to phenylalanine, the CDR3 consists of 13 amino acids. Here the CDR3 DNA is all that survives: 39 bases in frame from base 1.